This TCR beta chain was identified during a study of T cell changes during pregnancy in multiple sclerosis. The germline V gene has CDR1 SGHTA and CDR2 FQGNSA. Trimming at V came to 4 bases and at J to 4 bases, leaving 13 bases not matched to a gene. The CDR3 covers 16 residues. Some clones are missing from TCRdb's copy, which holds only in-frame ones; the method was immunoSEQ multiplex PCR. Of tens of thousands of clones in the sample, approximately 92% are singletons; the top ten hold approximately 1.2%. Specimen: peripheral blood. The source is a female donor with multiple sclerosis, enrolled in a pregnancy study. The chain couples TRBV7-2 to TRBJ2-7, with TRBD1 matching over 7 bases. This CDR3 reads CASSSRPGTVFYEQYF. In DNA, the CDR3 is TGTGCCAGCAGCTCAAGGCCCGGGACAGTATTTTACGAGCAGTACTTC.